This is a list of T cell receptor beta chains from one sample in a study of cytomegalovirus exposure and HLA in healthy donors. The protocol was immunoSEQ multiplex PCR, while the TCRdb copy is restricted to in-frame clones and leaves out a portion. The sample gives 180,000 or so clones, 75% to 80% of which show up once; 5% to 7% is in the top ten. Sequenced input: PBMCs. The receptors here all came from a man aged 35 to 55 in good health and CMV-seropositive. Both conserved end residues are part of each CDR3. D genes are given only for firm matches. Size is omitted from some rows. Given values are once, few, many or a class for expanded clones.

TRBD1	TRBJ2-1	once	TRBV6-4	CAGSRNTGALGNEQFF	TGTGCCGGCAGTAGAAACACAGGGGCGCTAGGGAATGAGCAGTTCTTC
TRBD1	TRBJ2-7	-	TRBV28	CASSLLSGTGPAYEQYF	TGTGCCAGCAGTTTATTGTCTGGGACAGGCCCGGCCTACGAGCAGTACTTC
TRBD2	TRBJ2-2	few	TRBV6-1	CASSEGSGRAGTGELFF	TGTGCCAGCAGTGAAGGTAGCGGGAGGGCGGGCACCGGGGAGCTGTTTTTT
-	TRBJ2-1	once	TRBV7-9	CASSTRGSSYNEQFF	TGTGCCAGCAGCACTAGGGGGTCCTCCTACAATGAGCAGTTCTTC
TRBD1	TRBJ2-5	-	TRBV5-1	CASSAAGTGEETQYF	TGCGCCAGCAGCGCCGCCGGGACAGGGGAAGAGACCCAGTACTTC
-	TRBJ2-3	-	TRBV12-5	CASGIAEATDTQYF	TGTGCTAGTGGGATAGCGGAGGCGACAGATACGCAGTATTTT
-	TRBJ2-3	-	TRBV4-2	CASSPLGGGTPDTQYF	TGTGCCAGCAGCCCCCTCGGGGGAGGAACTCCAGATACGCAGTATTTT
-	TRBJ2-6	-	TRBV19	CASSMRQTGANVLTF	TGTGCCAGTAGTATGAGACAAACTGGGGCCAACGTCCTGACTTTC
-	TRBJ1-2	few	TRBV7-9	CASSLGQSNYGYTF	TGTGCCAGCAGCTTAGGGCAGTCTAACTATGGCTACACCTTC
TRBD1	TRBJ2-5	few	TRBV6-6	CASSDRGVETQYF	TGTGCCAGCAGCGACAGGGGAGTTGAGACCCAGTACTTC
-	TRBJ1-6	-	TRBV27	CASSLQAGYSPLHF	TGTGCCAGCAGTTTACAGGCCGGTTATTCACCCCTCCACTTT
-	TRBJ2-7	-	TRBV7-3	CASSLQGGEQYF	TGTGCCAGCAGCTTGCAGGGAGGCGAGCAGTACTTC
TRBD2	TRBJ2-7	few	TRBV5-1	CASSLGGSLSYEQYF	TGCGCCAGCAGCTTGGGCGGGAGCCTCTCCTACGAGCAGTACTTC
TRBD2	TRBJ2-7	-	TRBV4-1	CASSQERGGFVDEQYF	TGCGCCAGCAGCCAAGAGCGGGGGGGGTTTGTAGACGAGCAGTACTTC
TRBD1	TRBJ2-6	-	TRBV5-1	CASSRRSTGSGANGLTF	TGCGCCAGCAGCCGTAGATCGACAGGGTCAGGGGCCAACGGCCTGACTTTC
TRBD2	TRBJ2-2	-	TRBV5-1	CASSLGTSGYTGELFF	TGCGCCAGCAGCTTAGGGACTAGCGGGTACACCGGGGAGCTGTTTTTT
-	TRBJ1-1	-	TRBV7-8	CASSFQGLNTEAFF	TGTGCCAGCAGCTTCCAGGGGTTGAACACTGAAGCTTTCTTT
TRBD2	TRBJ2-5	-	TRBV5-1	CASSPTQLAGQETQYF	TGCGCCAGCAGCCCGACCCAACTAGCGGGCCAAGAGACCCAGTACTTC
-	TRBJ1-1	-	TRBV2	CASLRGLTEAFF	TGTGCCAGCCTTAGGGGTCTCACTGAAGCTTTCTTT
TRBD1	TRBJ1-2	-	TRBV19	CASSIDVGGTPYGYTF	TGTGCCAGTAGTATAGATGTAGGGGGCACACCCTATGGCTACACCTTC
-	TRBJ1-6	-	TRBV30	CAWSVLSSYNSPLHF	TGTGCCTGGAGTGTACTAAGCTCCTATAATTCACCCCTCCACTTT
-	TRBJ2-1	-	TRBV4-2	CASSQEVGERTYNEQFF	TGTGCCAGCAGCCAAGAAGTCGGGGAGCGAACCTACAATGAGCAGTTCTTC
TRBD2	TRBJ2-7	few	TRBV27	CASSPAGLLYEQYF	TGTGCCAGCAGCCCCGCGGGACTACTATACGAGCAGTACTTC
TRBD1	TRBJ1-4	-	TRBV9	CASSMGQGNEKLFF	TGTGCCAGCAGCATGGGACAGGGGAATGAAAAACTGTTTTTT
TRBD2	TRBJ2-7	-	TRBV6-5	CASSYSILAGTYEQYF	TGTGCCAGCAGTTACTCGATATTAGCGGGAACCTACGAGCAGTACTTC
-	TRBJ2-7	-	TRBV11-2	CASSNWGLYEQYF	TGTGCCAGCAGTAACTGGGGGCTGTACGAGCAGTACTTC
TRBD2	TRBJ2-2	-	TRBV6-1	CATRTSANTGELFF	TGTGCCACCAGGACTAGCGCGAACACCGGGGAGCTGTTTTTT
TRBD1	TRBJ1-2	-	TRBV27	CASSWSPGQGVGGYTF	TGTGCCAGCAGTTGGTCCCCGGGACAGGGGGTCGGGGGCTACACCTTC
-	TRBJ2-3	-	TRBV11-2	CASSLAGLSTDTQYF	TGTGCCAGCAGCTTGGCCGGACTTTCCACAGATACGCAGTATTTT
TRBD1	TRBJ2-7	few	TRBV11-2	CASSYPGQGKYEQYF	TGTGCCAGCAGCTATCCGGGACAGGGGAAGTACGAGCAGTACTTC
TRBD2	TRBJ2-5	few	TRBV25-1	CASTKESGRARETQYF	TGTGCCAGCACCAAGGAGTCCGGGAGGGCCAGAGAGACCCAGTACTTC
TRBD1	TRBJ1-1	-	TRBV29-1	CSVAQGMNTEAFF	TGCAGCGTAGCACAGGGGATGAACACTGAAGCTTTCTTT
-	TRBJ2-1	-	TRBV18	CASRFQSSGSYNEQFF	TGTGCCAGTCGCTTCCAGTCTAGTGGCTCCTACAATGAGCAGTTCTTC
-	TRBJ2-1	-	TRBV4-1	CASSQTTRRGEQFF	TGCGCCAGCAGCCAAACGACCCGCCGGGGTGAGCAGTTCTTC
TRBD2	TRBJ2-5	-	TRBV5-1	CASSLDSGKETQYF	TGCGCCAGCAGCTTGGATAGCGGGAAAGAGACCCAGTACTTC